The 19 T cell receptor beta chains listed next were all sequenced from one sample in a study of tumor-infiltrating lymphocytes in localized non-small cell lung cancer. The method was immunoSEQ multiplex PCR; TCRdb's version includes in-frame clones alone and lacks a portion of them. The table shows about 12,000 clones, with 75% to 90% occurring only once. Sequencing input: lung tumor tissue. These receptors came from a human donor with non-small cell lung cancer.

The CDR3 bases are TGTGCCAGCAGCATACAGTATCGCTACACCTTC. Translated, it gives CASSIQYRYTF. V usage is TRBV7-9 and J usage is TRBJ1-2, with no clear D. The CDR3 runs 11 residues. The germline gives CDR1 SEHNR, CDR2 FQNEAQ (reference sequence). Trimming shortened V by 5 bases and J by 9 bases, and 10 bases separated the two germline ends.

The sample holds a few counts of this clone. In nucleotides, the CDR3 is TGTGCCAGCAGTTACTCGGAGCATTGGGTTCACAATGAGCAGTTCTTC. It is translated as CASSYSEHWVHNEQFF. The chain is built from TRBV6-5 and TRBJ2-1; D call uncertain. The V gene's germline CDR1 is MNHEY and CDR2 SVGAGI. The CDR3 runs 16 residues. Trimming removed 0 bases from V and 5 bases from J, with 14 bases in between.

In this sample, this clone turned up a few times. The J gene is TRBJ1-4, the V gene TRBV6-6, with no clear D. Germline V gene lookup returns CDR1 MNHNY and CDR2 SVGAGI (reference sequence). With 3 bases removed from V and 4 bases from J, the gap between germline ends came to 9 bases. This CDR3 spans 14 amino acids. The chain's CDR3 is CASSYQQNNEKLFF. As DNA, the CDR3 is TGTGCCAGCAGTTATCAACAGAATAATGAAAAACTGTTTTTT.

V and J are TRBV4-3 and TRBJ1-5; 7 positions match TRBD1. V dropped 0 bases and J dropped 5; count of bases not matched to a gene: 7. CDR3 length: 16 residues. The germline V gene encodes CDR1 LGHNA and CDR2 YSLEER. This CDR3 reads CASSQDHFGTDQPQHF. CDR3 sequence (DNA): TGCGCCAGCAGCCAAGATCACTTCGGGACAGATCAGCCCCAGCATTTT.

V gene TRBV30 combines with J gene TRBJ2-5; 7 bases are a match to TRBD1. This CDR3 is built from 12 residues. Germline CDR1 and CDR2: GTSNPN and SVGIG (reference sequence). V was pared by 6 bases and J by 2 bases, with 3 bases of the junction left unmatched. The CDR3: CACTQGQETQYF. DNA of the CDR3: TGTGCCTGTACACAGGGGCAAGAGACCCAGTACTTC.

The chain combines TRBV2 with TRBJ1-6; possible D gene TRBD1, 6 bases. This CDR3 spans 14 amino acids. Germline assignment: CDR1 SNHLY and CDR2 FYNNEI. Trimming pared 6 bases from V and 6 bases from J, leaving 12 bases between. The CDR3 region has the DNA TGTGCCAGCAGGGCGGACAGTGTTAATTCACCCCTCCACTTT. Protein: CASRADSVNSPLHF.

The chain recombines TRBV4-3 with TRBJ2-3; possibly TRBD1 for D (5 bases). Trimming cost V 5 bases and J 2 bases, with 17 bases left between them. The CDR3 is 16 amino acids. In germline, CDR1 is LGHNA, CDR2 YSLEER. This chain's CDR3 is CASSSFGHTYTDTQYF. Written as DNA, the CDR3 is TGCGCCAGCAGCTCTTTCGGACATACCTACACAGATACGCAGTATTTT.

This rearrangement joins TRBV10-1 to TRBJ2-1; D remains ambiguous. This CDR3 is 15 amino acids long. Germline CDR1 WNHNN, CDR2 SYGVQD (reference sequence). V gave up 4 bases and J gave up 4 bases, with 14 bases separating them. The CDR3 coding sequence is TGCGCCAGCAGTGCGCGCAGGATCGGATACAATGAGCAGTTCTTC. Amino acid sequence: CASSARRIGYNEQFF.

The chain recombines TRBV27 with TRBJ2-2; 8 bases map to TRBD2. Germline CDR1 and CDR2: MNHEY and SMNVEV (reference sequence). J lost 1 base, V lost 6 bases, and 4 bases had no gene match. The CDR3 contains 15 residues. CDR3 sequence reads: CASSSGGLNTGELFF. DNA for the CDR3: TGTGCCAGCAGCTCGGGGGGGCTGAACACCGGGGAGCTGTTTTTT.

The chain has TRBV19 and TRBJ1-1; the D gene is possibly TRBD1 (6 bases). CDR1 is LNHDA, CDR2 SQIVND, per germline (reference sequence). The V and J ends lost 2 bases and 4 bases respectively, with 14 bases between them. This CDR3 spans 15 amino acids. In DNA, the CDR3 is TGTGCCAGTAGTATACGGGGGCGCGTAGGCACTGAAGCTTTCTTT. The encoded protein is CASSIRGRVGTEAFF.

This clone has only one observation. CDR3 in DNA: TGTGCCAGCAGCTTAAAGGGGTCGTCTGAAGCTTTCTTT. This codes for CASSLKGSSEAFF. This chain links TRBV7-6 with TRBJ1-1; D may be TRBD1 (5 bases). The CDR3 loop spans 13 amino acids. Germline CDR1 is SGHVS and CDR2 is FNYEAQ. Trimming shortened V by 2 bases and J by 6 bases, and 10 bases separated the two germline ends. The complete variable domain, with remaining parts taken from reference TRBV7-6 and TRBJ1-1, reads GAGVSQSPRYKVTKRGQDVALRCDPISGHVSLYWYRQALGQGPEFLTYFNYEAQQDKSGLPNDRFSAERPEGSISTLTIQRTEQRDSAMYRCASSLKGSSEAFFGQGTRLTVV.

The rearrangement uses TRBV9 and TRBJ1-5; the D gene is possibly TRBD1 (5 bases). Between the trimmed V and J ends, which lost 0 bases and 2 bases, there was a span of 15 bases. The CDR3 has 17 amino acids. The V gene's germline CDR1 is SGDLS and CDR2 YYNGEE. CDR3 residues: CASSVDRGGRGNQPQHF. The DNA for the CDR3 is TGTGCCAGCAGCGTAGACCGGGGGGGACGGGGCAATCAGCCCCAGCATTTT.

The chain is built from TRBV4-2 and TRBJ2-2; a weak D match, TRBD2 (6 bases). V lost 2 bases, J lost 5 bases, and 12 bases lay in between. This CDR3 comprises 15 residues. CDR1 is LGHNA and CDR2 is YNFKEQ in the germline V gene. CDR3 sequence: CASSQWGTETGELFF. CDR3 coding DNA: TGTGCCAGCAGCCAATGGGGGACTGAGACCGGGGAGCTGTTTTTT.

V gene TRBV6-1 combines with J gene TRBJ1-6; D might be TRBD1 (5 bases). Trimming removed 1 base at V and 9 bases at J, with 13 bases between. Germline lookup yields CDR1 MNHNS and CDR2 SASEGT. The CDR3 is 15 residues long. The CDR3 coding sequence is TGTGCCAGCAGTGAAGTGGCCCCAGGGAGTTCACCCCTCCACTTT. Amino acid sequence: CASSEVAPGSSPLHF.

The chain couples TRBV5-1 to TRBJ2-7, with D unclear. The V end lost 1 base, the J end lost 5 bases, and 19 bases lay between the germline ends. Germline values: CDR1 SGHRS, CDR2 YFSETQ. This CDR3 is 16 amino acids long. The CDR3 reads CASSLFGPPAPNEQYF. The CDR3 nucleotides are TGCGCCAGCAGCTTGTTCGGTCCTCCCGCCCCTAACGAGCAGTACTTC.

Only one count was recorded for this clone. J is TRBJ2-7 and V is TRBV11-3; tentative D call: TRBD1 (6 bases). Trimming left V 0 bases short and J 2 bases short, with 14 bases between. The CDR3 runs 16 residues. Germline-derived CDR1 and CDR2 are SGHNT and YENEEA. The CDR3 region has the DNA TGTGCCAGCAGCTTAGAGATCCGGGACATCCCCTACGAGCAGTACTTC. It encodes CASSLEIRDIPYEQYF.

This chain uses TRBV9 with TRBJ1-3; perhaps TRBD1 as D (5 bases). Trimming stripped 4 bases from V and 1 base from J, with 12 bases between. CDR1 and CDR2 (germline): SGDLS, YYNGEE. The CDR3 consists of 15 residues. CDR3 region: CASSPGTYSGNTIYF. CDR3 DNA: TGTGCCAGCAGCCCCGGGACCTATTCTGGAAACACCATATATTTT.

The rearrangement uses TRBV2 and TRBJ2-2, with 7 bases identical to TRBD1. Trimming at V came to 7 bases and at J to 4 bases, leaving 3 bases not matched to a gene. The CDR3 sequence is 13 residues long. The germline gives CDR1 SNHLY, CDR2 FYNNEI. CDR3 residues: CASNTGVTGELFF. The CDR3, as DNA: TGTGCCAGCAATACAGGGGTCACCGGGGAGCTGTTTTTT.

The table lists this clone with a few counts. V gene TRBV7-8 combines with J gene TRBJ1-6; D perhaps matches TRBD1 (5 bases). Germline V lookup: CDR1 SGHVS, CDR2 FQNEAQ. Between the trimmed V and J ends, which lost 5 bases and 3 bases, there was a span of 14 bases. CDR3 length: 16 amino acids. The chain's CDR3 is CASSPQGGNYNSPLHF. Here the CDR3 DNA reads TGTGCCAGCAGCCCCCAGGGTGGGAACTATAATTCACCCCTCCACTTT. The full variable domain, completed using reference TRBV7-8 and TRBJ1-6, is GAGVSQSPRYKVAKRGQDVALRCDPISGHVSLFWYQQALGQGPEFLTYFQNEAQLDKSGLPSDRFFAERPEGSVSTLKIQRTQQEDSAVYLCASSPQGGNYNSPLHFGNGTRLTVT.